The 4 T cell receptor beta chains presented below share a single source sample, sequenced in a study of blood T cell repertoires in COVID-19. Data came from immunoSEQ multiplex PCR; TCRdb stores just in-frame clones and leaves some out. The table shows about 180,000 clones, with 88% occurring only once. Input material: PBMCs or T cells enriched from blood (not recorded which). These receptors originate from a woman aged 18-29 years who had recovered from COVID-19.

The genes are TRBV30 and TRBJ1-3; D gene uncertain. V gave up 3 bases and J gave up 3 bases, with 6 bases separating them. The CDR3 consists of 12 residues. The germline CDR1 and CDR2 sequences are GTSNPN and SVGIG (reference sequence). The CDR3 is CAWRGDGNTIYF. In nucleotides, the CDR3 is TGTGCCTGGAGGGGCGATGGAAACACCATATATTTT.

The J gene is TRBJ1-4, the V gene TRBV5-6; D remains ambiguous. Trimming left V 4 bases short and J 7 bases short, with 11 bases between. The CDR3 runs to 13 residues. CDR1 and CDR2 (germline): SGHDT, YYEEEE. The CDR3 protein is CASSPSPGEKLFF. CDR3 sequence (DNA): TGTGCCAGCAGCCCGTCTCCAGGTGAAAAACTGTTTTTT. Looking up the rest from reference TRBV5-6 and TRBJ1-4 gives the full variable domain: DAGVTQSPTHLIKTRGQQVTLRCSPKSGHDTVSWYQQALGQGPQFIFQYYEEEERQRGNFPDRFSGHQFPNYSSELNVNALLLGDSALYLCASSPSPGEKLFFGSGTQLSVL.

This chain links TRBV15 with TRBJ2-3; the match to TRBD1 covers 7 bases. The CDR3 runs to 14 residues. J lost 2 bases, V lost 9 bases, and 8 bases had no gene match. Germline lookup yields CDR1 LNHNV and CDR2 YYDKDF (reference sequence). In nucleotides, the CDR3 is TGTGCCACTACTCCGGGACAGAACACAGATACGCAGTATTTT. This gives the protein CATTPGQNTDTQYF.

This rearrangement joins TRBV7-3 to TRBJ1-3; D is uncertain. CDR1 is SGHTA and CDR2 is FQGTGA in the germline V gene. CDR3 length equals 15 residues. The V gene lost 5 bases and the J gene lost 4 bases, with 15 bases spanning the gap. CDR3 sequence (DNA): TGTGCCAGCAGCACCTGGGCCTTGAACGGAAACACCATATATTTT. As protein: CASSTWALNGNTIYF.